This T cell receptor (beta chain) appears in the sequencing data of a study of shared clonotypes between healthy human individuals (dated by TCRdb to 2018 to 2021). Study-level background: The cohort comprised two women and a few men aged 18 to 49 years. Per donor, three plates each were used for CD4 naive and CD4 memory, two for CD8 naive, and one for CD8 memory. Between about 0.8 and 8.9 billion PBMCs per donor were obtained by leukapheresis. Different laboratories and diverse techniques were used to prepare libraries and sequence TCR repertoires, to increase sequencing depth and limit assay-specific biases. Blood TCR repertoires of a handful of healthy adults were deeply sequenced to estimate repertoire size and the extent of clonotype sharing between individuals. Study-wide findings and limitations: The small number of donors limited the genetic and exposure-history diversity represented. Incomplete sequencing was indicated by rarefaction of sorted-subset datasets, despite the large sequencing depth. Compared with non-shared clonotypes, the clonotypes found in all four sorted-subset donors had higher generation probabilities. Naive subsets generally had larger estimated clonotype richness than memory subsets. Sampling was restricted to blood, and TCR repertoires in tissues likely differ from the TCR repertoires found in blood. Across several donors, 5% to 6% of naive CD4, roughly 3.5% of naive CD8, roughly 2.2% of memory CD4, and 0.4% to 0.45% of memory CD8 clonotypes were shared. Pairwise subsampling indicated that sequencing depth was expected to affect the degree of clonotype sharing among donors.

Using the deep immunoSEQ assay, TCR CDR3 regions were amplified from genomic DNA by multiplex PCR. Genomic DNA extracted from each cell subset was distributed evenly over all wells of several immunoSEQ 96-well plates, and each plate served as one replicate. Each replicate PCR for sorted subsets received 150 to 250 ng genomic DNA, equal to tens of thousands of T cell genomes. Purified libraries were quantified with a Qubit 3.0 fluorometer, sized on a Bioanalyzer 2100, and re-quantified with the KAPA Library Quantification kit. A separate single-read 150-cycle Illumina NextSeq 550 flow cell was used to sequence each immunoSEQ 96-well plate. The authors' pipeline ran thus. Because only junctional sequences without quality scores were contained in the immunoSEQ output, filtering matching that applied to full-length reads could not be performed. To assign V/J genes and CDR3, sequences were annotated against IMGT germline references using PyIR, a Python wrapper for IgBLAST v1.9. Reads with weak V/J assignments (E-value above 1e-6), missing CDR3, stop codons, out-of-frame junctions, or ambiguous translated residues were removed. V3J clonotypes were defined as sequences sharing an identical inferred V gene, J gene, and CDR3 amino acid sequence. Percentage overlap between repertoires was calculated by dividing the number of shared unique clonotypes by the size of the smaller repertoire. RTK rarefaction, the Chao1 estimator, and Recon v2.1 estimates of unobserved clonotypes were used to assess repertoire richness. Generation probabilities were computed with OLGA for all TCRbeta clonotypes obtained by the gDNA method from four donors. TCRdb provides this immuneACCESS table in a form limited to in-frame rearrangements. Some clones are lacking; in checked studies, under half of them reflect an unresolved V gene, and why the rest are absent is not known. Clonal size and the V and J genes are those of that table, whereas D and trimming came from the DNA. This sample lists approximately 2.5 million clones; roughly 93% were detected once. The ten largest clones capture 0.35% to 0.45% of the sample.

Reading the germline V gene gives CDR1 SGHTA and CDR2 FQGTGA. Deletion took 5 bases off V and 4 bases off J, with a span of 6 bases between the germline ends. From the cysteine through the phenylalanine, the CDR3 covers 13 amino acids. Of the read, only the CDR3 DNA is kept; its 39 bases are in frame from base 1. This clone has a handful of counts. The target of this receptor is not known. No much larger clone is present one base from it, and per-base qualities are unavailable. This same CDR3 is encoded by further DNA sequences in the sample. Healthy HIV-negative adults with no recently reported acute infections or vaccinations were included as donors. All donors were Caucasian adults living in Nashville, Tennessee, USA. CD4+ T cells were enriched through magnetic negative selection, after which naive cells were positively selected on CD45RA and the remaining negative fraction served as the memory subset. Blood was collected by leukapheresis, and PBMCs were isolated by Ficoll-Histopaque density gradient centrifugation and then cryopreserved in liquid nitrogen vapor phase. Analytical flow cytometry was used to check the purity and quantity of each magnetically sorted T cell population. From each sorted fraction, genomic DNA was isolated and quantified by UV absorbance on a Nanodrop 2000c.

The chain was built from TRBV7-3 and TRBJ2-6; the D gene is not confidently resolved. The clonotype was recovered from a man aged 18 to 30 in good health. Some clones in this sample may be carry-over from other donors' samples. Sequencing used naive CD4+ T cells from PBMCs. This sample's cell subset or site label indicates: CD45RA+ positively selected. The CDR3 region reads CASSPAGANVLTF. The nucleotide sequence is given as TGTGCCAGCAGCCCCGCGGGGGCCAACGTCCTGACTTTC.